The 26 T cell receptor beta chains below come from one sample, sequenced in a study of CD8+ T cells in alopecia areata. RNA, once extracted, was reverse transcribed into cDNA for use as the sequencing template. Sequenced by immunoSEQ multiplex PCR; TCRdb stores in-frame clones only, minus some. This sample has more than 90,000 clones, with under 70% found just once. Documented treatment: oral pan-JAK inhibitor, 5-10 mg twice daily. Sequencing used CD8+ T cells sorted from blood, obtained at week 4, from a patient treated with tofacitinib. The receptor source for this set is a human donor with alopecia areata.

This clone turned up a few times. The genes are TRBV14 and TRBJ2-1; TRBD2 matches at 10 bases. Per the germline V gene, CDR1 is SGHDN and CDR2 is FVKESK. There are 15 residues in the CDR3. With 4 bases clipped from V and 4 bases from J, the junction kept 4 bases outside the gene matches. CDR3 sequence (DNA): TGTGCCAGCAGCCCCCGGACTAGCGGTTACAATGAGCAGTTCTTC. Amino acid sequence: CASSPRTSGYNEQFF.

The gene calls are TRBV6-5 and TRBJ1-4; no firm D call. The CDR3 consists of 13 residues. CDR1 is MNHEY, CDR2 SVGAGI, per germline. The V end lost 6 bases, the J end lost 4 bases, and 9 bases lay between the germline ends. CDR3 sequence (DNA): TGTGCCAGCAGCCAAACCGATAATGAAAAACTGTTTTTT. Protein product: CASSQTDNEKLFF.

V usage is TRBV4-1 and J usage is TRBJ1-4; no clear D gene. Germline CDR1 reads MGHRA; CDR2 reads YSYEKL. This CDR3 has 15 residues. V lost 0 bases and J lost 3, with 8 bases in between. The CDR3 region has the DNA TGCGCCAGCAGCCAAGATGTCAGCTCTAATGAAAAACTGTTTTTT. Its protein is CASSQDVSSNEKLFF.

A few counts support this clone. CDR3: CASSQRDREAKNIQYF. The DNA of the CDR3 is TGCGCCAGCAGTCAAAGGGACAGGGAGGCCAAAAACATTCAGTACTTC. The chain links TRBV23-1 to TRBJ2-4; TRBD1 matches at 9 bases. TRBV23-1 is known as an ORF, though its function is uncertain. The length of the CDR3 is 16 residues. V lost 2 bases and J lost 1; bases outside the gene matches: 3.

V usage is TRBV7-9 and J usage is TRBJ2-3; TRBD2 agrees at 11 bases. Germline loops: CDR1 SEHNR, CDR2 FQNEAQ (reference sequence). The CDR3 runs 15 residues. V shed 5 bases, J shed 2 bases, and the junction held 3 bases outside the gene matches. As DNA, the CDR3 is TGTGCCAGCAGCCTGACTAGCGGGAACACAGATACGCAGTATTTT. Its translation: CASSLTSGNTDTQYF.

This clone was found a few times. The chain couples TRBV29-1 to TRBJ1-1; the D is unclear. CDR3 length: 13 residues. Germline V gives CDR1 SQVTM, CDR2 ANQGSEA. Trimming removed 7 bases from V and 0 bases from J, with 12 bases in between. The DNA for the CDR3 is TGCAGCGCCCTCCGGGAGCTGAACACTGAAGCTTTCTTT. This encodes CSALRELNTEAFF.

This clone appeared a few times. This chain connects TRBV12-5 to TRBJ1-5; TRBD1 might be the D (5 bases). Germline CDR1 reads LGHNT; CDR2 reads FRNRAP. The CDR3 length is 14 residues. V lost 7 bases and J lost 5, with 15 bases in between. The CDR3 nucleotides are TGTGCTAGTGCCTCCGGGACGGGCGATCAGCCCCAGCATTTT. Translating it yields CASASGTGDQPQHF.

The chain carries TRBV6-5 and TRBJ2-5; no clear D. CDR3 length: 13 amino acids. The germline gives CDR1 MNHEY, CDR2 SVGAGI. V gave up 5 bases and J gave up 1 base, with 8 bases separating them. The CDR3 sequence is CASSIRLQETQYF. CDR3 bases: TGTGCCAGCAGTATCCGACTCCAAGAGACCCAGTACTTC.

CDR3 sequence (DNA): TGTGCCAGCAGTTACAGGGATAACTATGGCTACACCTTC. As protein: CASSYRDNYGYTF. This chain uses TRBV6-5 with TRBJ1-2; D uncertain. Germline assignment: CDR1 MNHEY and CDR2 SVGAGI. Trimming removed 2 bases from V and 1 base from J, with 5 bases in between. This CDR3 spans 13 amino acids.

The chain recombines TRBV10-3 with TRBJ1-1; 8 bases agree with TRBD1. Germline loops: CDR1 ENHRY, CDR2 SYGVKD. The J segment lost 6 bases and the V segment lost 3 bases, leaving 6 bases of the junction unmatched. The CDR3 totals 14 residues. CDR3 sequence (DNA): TGTGCCATCAGTGACCCGACAGGGGACTCTGAAGCTTTCTTT. This encodes CAISDPTGDSEAFF.

In the case of this clone: In the same sample, other DNA sequences code for this CDR3. The rearrangement links TRBV4-3 to TRBJ2-5; D perhaps matches TRBD1 (6 bases). Germline V CDR1 and CDR2: LGHNA, YSLEER. CDR3 length: 15 residues. Trimming pared 1 base from V and 0 bases from J, leaving 9 bases between. The CDR3 region has the DNA TGCGCCAGCAGCCAAGGAACAGGGTACCAAGAGACCCAGTACTTC. Translated: CASSQGTGYQETQYF.

This clone was seen just once. The chain joins TRBV23-1 to TRBJ1-1; D call uncertain. TRBV23-1 is filed as an ORF, its function uncertain. This CDR3 region has 14 residues. V lost 3 bases, J lost 3 bases, and 11 bases lay in between. The CDR3 DNA sequence: TGCGCCAGCAGTCATAACGAGAAGGACACTGAAGCTTTCTTT. This sequence encodes CASSHNEKDTEAFF.

The J gene is TRBJ2-7, the V gene TRBV27; D possibly corresponds to TRBD2 (6 bases). Trimming removed 8 bases from V and 0 bases from J, with 11 bases in between. Looked up from germline, CDR1 is MNHEY and CDR2 is SMNVEV (reference sequence). The CDR3 spans 13 residues. For the CDR3, the DNA is TGTGCCAGCTCGGACGGGAGCTCCTACGAGCAGTACTTC. It yields the protein CASSDGSSYEQYF.

This clone has just a few counts. The V gene is TRBV23-1, the J gene TRBJ2-7; D ambiguous. TRBV23-1 qualifies as an ORF whose function is uncertain. This CDR3 contains 12 residues. V lost 4 bases and J 6 bases, leaving 10 bases between the germline ends. CDR3 sequence: CASSRPRAEQYF. The CDR3, as DNA: TGCGCCAGCAGTCGTCCTAGGGCCGAGCAGTACTTC.

This rearrangement joins TRBV4-1 to TRBJ2-7; a possible D gene is TRBD1 (6 bases). The CDR3 spans 15 residues. The germline V and J ends were trimmed by 2 bases and 4 bases, with 15 bases remaining between them. Germline CDR1 is MGHRA and CDR2 is YSYEKL. The CDR3: CASSQLPGTSYEQYF. In DNA, the CDR3 is TGCGCCAGCAGCCAACTACCCGGGACATCGTACGAGCAGTACTTC.

This chain's CDR3 is CASSYRDGYGYTF. CDR3 DNA sequence: TGTGCCAGCAGTTACCGGGACGGATATGGCTACACCTTC. The chain is built from TRBV28 and TRBJ1-2, with D perhaps TRBD1 (5 bases). Trimming removed 4 bases from V and 5 bases from J, with 11 bases in between. The CDR3 covers 13 residues. Per germline, CDR1 MDHEN and CDR2 SYDVKM.

This clone has just one count. J is TRBJ2-6 and V is TRBV18; D is undetermined. CDR3 length: 17 amino acids. CDR1 and CDR2 (germline): KGHSH, LQKENI. V was clipped by 0 bases and J by 0 bases, with 9 bases between them. CDR3 sequence: CASSPPIWSSGANVLTF. The DNA for the CDR3 is TGTGCCAGCTCACCACCGATCTGGTCCTCTGGGGCCAACGTCCTGACTTTC.

This sequence joins TRBV7-9 and TRBJ1-2; no definite D call. Germline V gene lookup returns CDR1 SEHNR and CDR2 FQNEAQ (reference sequence). Trimming stripped 2 bases from V and 1 base from J, with 14 bases between. The CDR3 contains 16 residues. In DNA, the CDR3 is TGTGCCAGCAGCTTATCGGGGTCCCTTGGTAACTATGGCTACACCTTC. Translated: CASSLSGSLGNYGYTF.

V usage is TRBV5-4 and J usage is TRBJ1-1; perhaps TRBD1 as D (6 bases). The germline V gene encodes CDR1 SGHNT and CDR2 YYREEE (reference sequence). This CDR3 spans 15 amino acids. V gave up 1 base and J gave up 1 base, with 11 bases separating them. The CDR3 here is CASSLPSRGNTEAFF. In DNA, the CDR3 is TGTGCCAGCAGCTTGCCGAGCAGGGGGAACACTGAAGCTTTCTTT.

The chain recombines TRBV27 with TRBJ1-2; possible D gene TRBD1, 5 bases. Germline V lookup: CDR1 MNHEY, CDR2 SMNVEV (reference sequence). V lost 3 bases and J 8 bases, leaving 16 bases between the germline ends. The CDR3 runs to 14 residues. CDR3 protein: CASSLGPGVMGYTF. The CDR3 DNA follows: TGTGCCAGCAGTTTGGGACCGGGTGTGATGGGCTACACCTTC.

This clone was observed a handful of times. In DNA form, the CDR3 reads TGTGCCACCAGCAGAGAAGGGTCGAGCAGGGAGACCCAGTACTTC. Translation gives CATSREGSSRETQYF. The chain is built from TRBV15 and TRBJ2-5; D gene unclear. V gave up 0 bases and J gave up 5 bases, with 13 bases separating them. This CDR3 is built from 15 residues. Germline CDR1 is LNHNV and CDR2 is YYDKDF (reference sequence).

This rearrangement joins TRBV5-1 to TRBJ2-7; weak D call: TRBD1 (6 bases). Trimming took off 1 base at V and 2 bases at J, with 13 bases between the two ends. The germline CDR1 and CDR2 sequences are SGHRS and YFSETQ. This CDR3 spans 15 amino acids. As DNA, the CDR3 is TGCGCCAGCAGCTTGCTATGGACAGATACCTACGAGCAGTACTTC. Translated: CASSLLWTDTYEQYF.

The chain joins TRBV30 to TRBJ1-2; the D is unclear. This CDR3 contains 8 residues. Germline loops: CDR1 GTSNPN, CDR2 SVGIG (reference sequence). V lost 7 bases to trimming and J lost 4 bases, with 1 base between them. CDR3 residues: CASYGYTF. Written as DNA, the CDR3 is TGTGCCTCCTATGGCTACACCTTC. The whole variable domain, filled in from reference TRBV30 and TRBJ1-2, reads SQTIHQWPATLVQPVGSPLSLECTVEGTSNPNLYWYRQAAGRGLQLLFYSVGIGQISSEVPQNLSASRPQDRQFILSSKKLLLSDSGFYLCASYGYTFGSGTRLTVV.

This clone has a single count. The chain has TRBV9 and TRBJ1-6, with 7 nucleotides matching TRBD1. The ends lost 4 bases at V and 7 bases at J; junction bases unmatched: 5. Per germline, CDR1 SGDLS and CDR2 YYNGEE. There are 14 residues in the CDR3. The CDR3 region is CASSPRDRNSPLHF. The CDR3 region has the DNA TGTGCCAGCAGCCCCCGGGACAGAAATTCACCCCTCCACTTT.

This clone occurred a few times. The chain joins TRBV7-9 to TRBJ2-7; unclear D gene. V lost 5 bases to trimming and J lost 2 bases, with 7 bases between them. CDR3 size: 12 residues. The V gene's germline CDR1 is SEHNR and CDR2 FQNEAQ (reference sequence). CDR3 amino acids: CASSTAAYEQYF. As DNA, the CDR3 is TGTGCCAGCAGCACCGCTGCCTACGAGCAGTACTTC. The full variable domain, its missing parts supplied by reference TRBV7-9 and TRBJ2-7, is DTGVSQNPRHKITKRGQNVTFRCDPISEHNRLYWYRQTLGQGPEFLTYFQNEAQLEKSRLLSDRFSAERPKGSFSTLEIQRTEQGDSAMYLCASSTAAYEQYFGPGTRLTVT.

The V gene is TRBV7-9, the J gene TRBJ2-5, with 7 bases aligning to TRBD1. V lost 11 bases to trimming and J lost 7 bases; unmatched junction nucleotides: 19. The CDR3 runs to 15 residues. Germline V lookup: CDR1 SEHNR, CDR2 FQNEAQ (reference sequence). The CDR3 nucleotides read TGTGCCGGCCAACATGACAGGGCGCCGTTGGGGACCCAGTACTTC. It translates to CAGQHDRAPLGTQYF.